The 2 T cell receptor beta chains presented below share a single source sample, sequenced in a study of shared clonotypes between healthy human individuals. Using immunoSEQ multiplex PCR, the repertoire was profiled, and TCRdb retains in-frame clones only, with some absent. The data contain over 2 million clones, less than 95% of them seen just once; the ten biggest clones take up 0.37%. The sequencing sample was made of naive CD4+ T cells from PBMCs. As to subset: CD45RA+ positively selected. The origin of the receptors is a man between 18 and 29 years old in good health. Some clones in this sample may be carry-over from other donors' samples.

The genes are TRBV15 and TRBJ2-7, with a tentative D call TRBD1 (5 bases). This CDR3 is 14 amino acids long. Germline V gene data show CDR1 as LNHNV and CDR2 as YYDKDF (reference sequence). V lost 0 bases and J lost 3, with 9 bases in between. CDR3 bases: TGTGCCACCAGCAGAGACCCCAGGGACTACGAGCAGTACTTC. Protein sequence: CATSRDPRDYEQYF.

V is TRBV7-9 and J is TRBJ1-1; 8 bases map to TRBD1. V lost 5 bases, J lost 4 bases, and 6 bases stayed unmatched. Germline V gene lookup returns CDR1 SEHNR and CDR2 FQNEAQ (reference sequence). There are 14 residues in the CDR3. CDR3 region: CASSTGQGGTEAFF. The DNA for the CDR3 is TGTGCCAGCAGCACCGGACAGGGTGGCACTGAAGCTTTCTTT. Combining the CDR3 with reference TRBV7-9 and TRBJ1-1 gives the whole variable domain DTGVSQNPRHKITKRGQNVTFRCDPISEHNRLYWYRQTLGQGPEFLTYFQNEAQLEKSRLLSDRFSAERPKGSFSTLEIQRTEQGDSAMYLCASSTGQGGTEAFFGQGTRLTVV.